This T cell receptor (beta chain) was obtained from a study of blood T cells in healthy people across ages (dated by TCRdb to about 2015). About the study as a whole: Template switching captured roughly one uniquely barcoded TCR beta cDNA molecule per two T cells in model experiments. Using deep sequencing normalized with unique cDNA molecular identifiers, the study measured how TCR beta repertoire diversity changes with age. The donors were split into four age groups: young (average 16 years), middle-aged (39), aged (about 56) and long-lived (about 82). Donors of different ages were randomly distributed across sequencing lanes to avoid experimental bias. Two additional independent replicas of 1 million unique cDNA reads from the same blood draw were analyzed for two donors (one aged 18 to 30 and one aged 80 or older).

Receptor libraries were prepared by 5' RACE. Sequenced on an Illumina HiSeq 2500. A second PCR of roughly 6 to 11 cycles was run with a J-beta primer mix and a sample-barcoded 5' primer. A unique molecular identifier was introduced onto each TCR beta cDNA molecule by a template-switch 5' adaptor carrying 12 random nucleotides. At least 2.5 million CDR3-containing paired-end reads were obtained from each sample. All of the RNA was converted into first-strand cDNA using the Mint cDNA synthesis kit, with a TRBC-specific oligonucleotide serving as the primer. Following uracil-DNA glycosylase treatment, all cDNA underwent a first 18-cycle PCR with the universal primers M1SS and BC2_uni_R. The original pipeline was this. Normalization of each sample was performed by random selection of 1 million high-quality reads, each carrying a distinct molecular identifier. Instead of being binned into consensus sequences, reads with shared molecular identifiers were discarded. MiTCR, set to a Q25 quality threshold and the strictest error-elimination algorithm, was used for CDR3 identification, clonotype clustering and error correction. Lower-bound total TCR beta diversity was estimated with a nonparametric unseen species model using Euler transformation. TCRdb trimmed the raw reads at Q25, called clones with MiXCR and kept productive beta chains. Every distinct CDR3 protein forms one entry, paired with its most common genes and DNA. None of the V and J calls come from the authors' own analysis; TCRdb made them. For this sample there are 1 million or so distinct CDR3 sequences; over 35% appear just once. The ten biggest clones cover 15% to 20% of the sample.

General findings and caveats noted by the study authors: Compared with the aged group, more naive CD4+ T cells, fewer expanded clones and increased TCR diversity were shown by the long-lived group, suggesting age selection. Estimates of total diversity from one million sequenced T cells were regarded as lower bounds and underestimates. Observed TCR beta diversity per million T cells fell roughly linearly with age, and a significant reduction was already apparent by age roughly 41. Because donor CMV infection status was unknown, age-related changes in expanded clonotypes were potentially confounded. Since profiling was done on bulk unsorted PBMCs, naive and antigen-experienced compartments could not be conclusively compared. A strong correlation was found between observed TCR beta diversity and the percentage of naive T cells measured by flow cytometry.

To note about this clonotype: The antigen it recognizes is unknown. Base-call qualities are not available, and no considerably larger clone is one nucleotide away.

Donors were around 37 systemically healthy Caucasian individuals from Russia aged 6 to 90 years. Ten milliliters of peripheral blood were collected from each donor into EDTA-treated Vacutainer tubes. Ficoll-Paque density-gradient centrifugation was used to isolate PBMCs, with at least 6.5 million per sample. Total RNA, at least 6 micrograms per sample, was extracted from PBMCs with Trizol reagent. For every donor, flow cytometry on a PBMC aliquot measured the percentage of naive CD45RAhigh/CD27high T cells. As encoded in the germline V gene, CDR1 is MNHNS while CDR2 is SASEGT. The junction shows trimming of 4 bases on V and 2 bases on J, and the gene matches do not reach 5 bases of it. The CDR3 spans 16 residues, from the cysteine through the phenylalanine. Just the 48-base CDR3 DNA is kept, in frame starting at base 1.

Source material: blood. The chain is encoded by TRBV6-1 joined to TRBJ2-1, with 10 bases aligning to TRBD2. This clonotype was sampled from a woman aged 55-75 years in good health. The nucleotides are TGTGCCAGCAGTGCTCTAGCGGGAGCTACCTACAATGAGCAGTTCTTC. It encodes CASSALAGATYNEQFF.